This T cell receptor (beta chain) was recovered during a study of T cells after yellow fever vaccination. Whole-study results and caveats: Weaker, the secondary response had a peak occurring faster, on day 5 versus 15.

CDR1 is MNHEY and CDR2 is SVGAGI in the germline V gene. CDR3 size: 15 residues. V shed 5 bases and J shed 4 bases, with 17 bases lying between them. MiXCR, applied by TCRdb to the 5' RACE reads, yields one record per CDR3 protein. Seen here are 45,000 to 65,000 distinct CDR3 sequences, about 6.6% observed once, and the top ten hold less than 25%. V and J are TRBV6-5 and TRBJ2-5, with D possibly TRBD2 on 5 matching bases. Sequencing was performed on CD8+ T cells not binding an NS4B(214-222) dextramer, sorted from PBMCs, taken roughly 47 days after the first yellow fever vaccination. This receptor was taken from a man younger than 35 who received the YFV17D yellow fever vaccine. CDR3 bases: TGTGCCAGCAGTCTGATGAGGGTATCCCGAGAGACCCAGTACTTC. Its protein product is CASSLMRVSRETQYF.